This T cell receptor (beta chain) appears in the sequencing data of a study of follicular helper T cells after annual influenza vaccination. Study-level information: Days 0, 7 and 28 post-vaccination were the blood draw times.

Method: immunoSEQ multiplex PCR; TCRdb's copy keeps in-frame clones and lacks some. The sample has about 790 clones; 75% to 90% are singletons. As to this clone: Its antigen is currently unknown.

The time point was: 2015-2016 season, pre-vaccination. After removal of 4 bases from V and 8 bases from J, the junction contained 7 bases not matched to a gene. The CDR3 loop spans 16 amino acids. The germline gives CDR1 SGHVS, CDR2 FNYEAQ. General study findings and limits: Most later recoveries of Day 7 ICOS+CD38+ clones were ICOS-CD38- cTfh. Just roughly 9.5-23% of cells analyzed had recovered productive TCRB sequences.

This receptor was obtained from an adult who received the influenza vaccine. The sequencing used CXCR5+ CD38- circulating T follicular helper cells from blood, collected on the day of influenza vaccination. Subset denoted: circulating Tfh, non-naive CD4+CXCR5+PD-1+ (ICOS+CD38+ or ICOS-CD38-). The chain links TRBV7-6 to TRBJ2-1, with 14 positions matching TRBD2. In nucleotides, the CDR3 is TGTGCCAGCAGCTCGGGACTAGCGGGAGTCTCCGATGAGCAGTTCTTC. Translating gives CASSSGLAGVSDEQFF.